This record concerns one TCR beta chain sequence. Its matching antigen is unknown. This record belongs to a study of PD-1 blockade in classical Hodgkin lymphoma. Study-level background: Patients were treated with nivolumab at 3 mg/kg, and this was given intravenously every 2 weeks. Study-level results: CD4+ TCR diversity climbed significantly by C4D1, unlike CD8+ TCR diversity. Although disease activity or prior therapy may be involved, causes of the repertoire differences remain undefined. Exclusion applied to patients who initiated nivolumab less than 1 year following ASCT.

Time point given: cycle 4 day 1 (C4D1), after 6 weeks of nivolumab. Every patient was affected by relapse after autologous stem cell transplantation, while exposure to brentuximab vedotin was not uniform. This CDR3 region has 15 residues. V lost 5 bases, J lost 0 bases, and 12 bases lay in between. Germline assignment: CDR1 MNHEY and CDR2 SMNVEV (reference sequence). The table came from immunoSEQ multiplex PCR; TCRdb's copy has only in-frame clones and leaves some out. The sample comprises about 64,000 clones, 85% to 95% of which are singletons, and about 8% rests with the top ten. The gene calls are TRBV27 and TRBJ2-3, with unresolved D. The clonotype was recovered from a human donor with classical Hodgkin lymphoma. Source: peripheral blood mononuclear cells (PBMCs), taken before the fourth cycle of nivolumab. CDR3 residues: CASSPTLDSTDTQYF. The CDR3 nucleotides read TGTGCCAGCAGTCCAACATTAGACAGCACAGATACGCAGTATTTT.